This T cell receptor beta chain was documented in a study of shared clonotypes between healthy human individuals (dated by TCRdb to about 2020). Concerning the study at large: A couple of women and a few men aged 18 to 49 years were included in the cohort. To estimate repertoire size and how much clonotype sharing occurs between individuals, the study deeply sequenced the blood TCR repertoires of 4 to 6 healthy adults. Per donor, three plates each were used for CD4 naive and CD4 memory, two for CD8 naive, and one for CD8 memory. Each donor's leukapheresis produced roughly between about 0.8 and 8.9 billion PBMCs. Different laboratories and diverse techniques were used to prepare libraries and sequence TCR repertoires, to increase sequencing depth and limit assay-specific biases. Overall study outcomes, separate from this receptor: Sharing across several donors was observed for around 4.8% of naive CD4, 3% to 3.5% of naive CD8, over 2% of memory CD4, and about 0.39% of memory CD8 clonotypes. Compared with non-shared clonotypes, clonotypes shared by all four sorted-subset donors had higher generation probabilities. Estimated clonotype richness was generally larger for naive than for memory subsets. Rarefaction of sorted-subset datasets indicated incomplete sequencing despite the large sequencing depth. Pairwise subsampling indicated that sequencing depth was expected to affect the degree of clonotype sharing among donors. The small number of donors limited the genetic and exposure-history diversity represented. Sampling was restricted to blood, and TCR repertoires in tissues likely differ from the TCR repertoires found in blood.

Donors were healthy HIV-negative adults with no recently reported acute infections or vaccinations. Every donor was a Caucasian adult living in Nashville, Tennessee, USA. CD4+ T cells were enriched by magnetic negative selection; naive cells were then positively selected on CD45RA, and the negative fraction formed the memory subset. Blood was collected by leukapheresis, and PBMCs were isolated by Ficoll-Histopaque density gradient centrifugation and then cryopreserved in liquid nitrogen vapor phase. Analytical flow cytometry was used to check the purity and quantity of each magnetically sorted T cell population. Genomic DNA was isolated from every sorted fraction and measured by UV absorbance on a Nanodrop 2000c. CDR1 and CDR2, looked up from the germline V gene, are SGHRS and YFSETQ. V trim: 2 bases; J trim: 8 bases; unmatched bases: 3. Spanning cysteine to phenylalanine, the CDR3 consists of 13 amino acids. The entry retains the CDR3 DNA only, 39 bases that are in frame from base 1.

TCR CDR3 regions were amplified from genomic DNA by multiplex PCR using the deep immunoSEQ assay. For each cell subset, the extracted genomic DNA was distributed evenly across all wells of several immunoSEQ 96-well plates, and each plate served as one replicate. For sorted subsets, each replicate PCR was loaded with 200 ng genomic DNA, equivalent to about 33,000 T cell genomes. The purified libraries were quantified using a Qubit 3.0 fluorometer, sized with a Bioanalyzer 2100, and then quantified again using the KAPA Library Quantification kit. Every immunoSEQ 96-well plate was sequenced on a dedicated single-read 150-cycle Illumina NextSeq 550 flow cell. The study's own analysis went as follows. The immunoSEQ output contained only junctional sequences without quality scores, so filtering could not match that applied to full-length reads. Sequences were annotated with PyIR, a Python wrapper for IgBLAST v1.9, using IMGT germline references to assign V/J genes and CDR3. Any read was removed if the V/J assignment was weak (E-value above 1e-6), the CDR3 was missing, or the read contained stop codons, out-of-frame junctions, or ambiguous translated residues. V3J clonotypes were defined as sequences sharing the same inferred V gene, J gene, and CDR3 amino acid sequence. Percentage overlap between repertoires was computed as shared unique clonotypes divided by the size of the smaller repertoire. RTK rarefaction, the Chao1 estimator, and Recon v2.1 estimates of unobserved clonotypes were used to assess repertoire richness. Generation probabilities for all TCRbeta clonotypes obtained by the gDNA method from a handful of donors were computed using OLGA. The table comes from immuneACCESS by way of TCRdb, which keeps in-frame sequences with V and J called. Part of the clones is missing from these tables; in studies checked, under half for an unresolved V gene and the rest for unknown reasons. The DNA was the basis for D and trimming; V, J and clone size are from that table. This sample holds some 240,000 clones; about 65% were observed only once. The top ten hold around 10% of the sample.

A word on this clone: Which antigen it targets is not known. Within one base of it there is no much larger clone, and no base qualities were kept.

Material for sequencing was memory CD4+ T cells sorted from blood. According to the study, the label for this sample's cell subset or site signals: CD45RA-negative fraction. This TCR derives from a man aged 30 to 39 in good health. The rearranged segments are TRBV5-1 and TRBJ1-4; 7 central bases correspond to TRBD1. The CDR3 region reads CASSFQGDEKLFF. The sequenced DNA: TGCGCCAGCAGCTTTCAGGGGGACGAAAAACTGTTTTTT.